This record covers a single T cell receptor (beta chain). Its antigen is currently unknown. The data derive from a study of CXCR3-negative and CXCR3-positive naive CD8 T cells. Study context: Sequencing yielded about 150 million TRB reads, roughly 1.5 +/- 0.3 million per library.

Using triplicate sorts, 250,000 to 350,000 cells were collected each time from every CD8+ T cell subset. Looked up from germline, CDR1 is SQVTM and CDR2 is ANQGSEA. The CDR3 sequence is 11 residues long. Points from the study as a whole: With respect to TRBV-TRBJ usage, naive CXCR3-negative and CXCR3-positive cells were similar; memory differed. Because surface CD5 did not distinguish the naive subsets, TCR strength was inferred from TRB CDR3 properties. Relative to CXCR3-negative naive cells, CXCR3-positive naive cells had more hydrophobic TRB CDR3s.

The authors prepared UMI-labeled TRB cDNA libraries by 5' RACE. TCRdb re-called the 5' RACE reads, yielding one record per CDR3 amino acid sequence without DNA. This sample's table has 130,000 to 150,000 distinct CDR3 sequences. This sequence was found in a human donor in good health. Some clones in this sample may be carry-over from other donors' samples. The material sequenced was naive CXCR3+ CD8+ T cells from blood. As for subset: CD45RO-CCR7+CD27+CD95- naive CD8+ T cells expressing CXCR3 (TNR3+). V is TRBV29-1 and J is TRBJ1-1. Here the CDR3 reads CSGEPNTEAFF.